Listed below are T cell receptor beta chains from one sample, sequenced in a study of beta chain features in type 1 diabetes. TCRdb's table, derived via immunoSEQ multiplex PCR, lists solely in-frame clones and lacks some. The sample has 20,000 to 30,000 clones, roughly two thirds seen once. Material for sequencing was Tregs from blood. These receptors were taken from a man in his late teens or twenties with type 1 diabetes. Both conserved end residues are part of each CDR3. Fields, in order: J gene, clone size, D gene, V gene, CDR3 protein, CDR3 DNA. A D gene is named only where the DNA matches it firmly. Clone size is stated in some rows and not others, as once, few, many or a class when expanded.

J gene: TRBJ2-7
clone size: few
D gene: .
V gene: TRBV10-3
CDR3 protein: CAIRDSGTYEQYF
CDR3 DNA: TGTGCCATCAGGGACAGCGGTACCTACGAGCAGTACTTC

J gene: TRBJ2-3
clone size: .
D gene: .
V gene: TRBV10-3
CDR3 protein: CATKGGLGQGTIDTQYF
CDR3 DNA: TGTGCCACCAAGGGAGGGTTAGGACAGGGAACAATAGATACGCAGTATTTT

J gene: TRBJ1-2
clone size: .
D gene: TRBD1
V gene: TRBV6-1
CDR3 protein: CASSGPDRASSSYGYTF
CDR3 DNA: TGTGCCAGCAGTGGCCCGGACAGGGCTTCTTCTAGCTATGGCTACACCTTC

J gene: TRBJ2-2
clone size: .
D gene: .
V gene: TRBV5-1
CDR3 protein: CASSPGHTNTGELFF
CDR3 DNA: TGCGCCAGCAGCCCGGGACACACGAACACCGGGGAGCTGTTTTTT

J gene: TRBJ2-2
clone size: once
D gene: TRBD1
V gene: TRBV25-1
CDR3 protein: CASRKDRASGELFF
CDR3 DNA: TGTGCCAGCAGAAAGGACAGGGCGTCCGGGGAGCTGTTTTTT

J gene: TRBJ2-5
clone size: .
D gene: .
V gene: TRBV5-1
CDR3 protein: CASSRTGYQETQYF
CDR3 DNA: TGCGCCAGCAGCCGGACGGGGTACCAAGAGACCCAGTACTTC

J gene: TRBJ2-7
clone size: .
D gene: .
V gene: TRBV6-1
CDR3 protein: CASSGAGLREQYF
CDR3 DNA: TGTGCCAGCAGTGGAGCGGGTTTGCGGGAGCAGTACTTC

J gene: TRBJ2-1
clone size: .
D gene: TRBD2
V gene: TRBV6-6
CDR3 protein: CASTQRGVYNEQFF
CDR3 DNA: TGTGCCAGCACCCAACGGGGGGTCTACAATGAGCAGTTCTTC

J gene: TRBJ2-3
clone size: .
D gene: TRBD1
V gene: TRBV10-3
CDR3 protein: CAISTGTGVTDTQYF
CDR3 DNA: TGTGCCATCAGTACCGGGACAGGGGTCACAGATACGCAGTATTTT

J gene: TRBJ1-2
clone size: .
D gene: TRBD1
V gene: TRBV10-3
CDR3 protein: CAISKDRGGYTF
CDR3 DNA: TGTGCCATCAGTAAAGACAGGGGTGGCTACACCTTC

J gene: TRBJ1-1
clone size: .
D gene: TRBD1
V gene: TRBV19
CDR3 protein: CASSLTGTVNTEAFF
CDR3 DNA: TGTGCCAGTAGTCTCACCGGGACAGTCAACACTGAAGCTTTCTTT

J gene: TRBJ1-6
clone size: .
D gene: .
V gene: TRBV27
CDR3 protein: CASSLFPEDNSPLHF
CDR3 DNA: TGTGCCAGCAGTTTATTCCCAGAGGATAATTCACCCCTCCACTTT

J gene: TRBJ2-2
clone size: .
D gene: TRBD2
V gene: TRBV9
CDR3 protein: CASSVDIAGVNTGELFF
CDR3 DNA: TGTGCCAGCAGCGTGGACATAGCGGGAGTGAACACCGGGGAGCTGTTTTTT

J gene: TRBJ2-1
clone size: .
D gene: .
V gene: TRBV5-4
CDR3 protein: CASSLVGYNEQFF
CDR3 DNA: TGTGCCAGCAGCTTGGTCGGCTACAATGAGCAGTTCTTC

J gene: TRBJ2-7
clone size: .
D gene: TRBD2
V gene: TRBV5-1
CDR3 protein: CASSLPLAGVYEQYF
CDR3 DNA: TGCGCCAGCAGCTTACCCCTAGCGGGGGTCTACGAGCAGTACTTC

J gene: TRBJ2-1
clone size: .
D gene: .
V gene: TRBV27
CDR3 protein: CASSLFHGGLAYNEQFF
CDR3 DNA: TGTGCCAGCAGTTTATTCCACGGGGGTCTGGCCTACAATGAGCAGTTCTTC

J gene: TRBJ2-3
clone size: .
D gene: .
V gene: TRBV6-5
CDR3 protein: CASSYLAGDTQYF
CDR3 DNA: TGTGCCAGCAGTTACTTAGCCGGAGATACGCAGTATTTT

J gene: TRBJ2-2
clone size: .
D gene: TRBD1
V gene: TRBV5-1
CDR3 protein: CASRFGTEIHRELFF
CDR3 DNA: TGCGCCAGCAGGTTCGGGACAGAGATACACCGGGAGCTGTTTTTT

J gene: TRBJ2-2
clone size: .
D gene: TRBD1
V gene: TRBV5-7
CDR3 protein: CASSRGQGAPHGELFF
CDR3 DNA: TGTGCCAGCAGCAGGGGACAGGGGGCCCCACACGGGGAGCTGTTTTTT

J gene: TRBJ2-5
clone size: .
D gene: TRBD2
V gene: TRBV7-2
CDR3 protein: CASSSGLAREETQYF
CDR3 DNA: TGTGCCAGCAGCTCTGGACTAGCGAGGGAGGAGACCCAGTACTTC

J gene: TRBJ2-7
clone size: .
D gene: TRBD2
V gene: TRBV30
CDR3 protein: CAWSWAGGSGEQYF
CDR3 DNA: TGTGCCTGGAGTTGGGCGGGGGGCTCGGGAGAGCAGTACTTC

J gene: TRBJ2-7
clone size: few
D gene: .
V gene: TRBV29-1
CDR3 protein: CSGGGHVPSEQYF
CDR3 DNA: TGCAGCGGAGGGGGACACGTCCCCTCCGAGCAGTACTTC

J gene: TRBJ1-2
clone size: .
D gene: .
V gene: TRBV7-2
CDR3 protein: CASSLGPEVPLGGYTF
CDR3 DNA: TGTGCCAGCAGCTTAGGGCCCGAGGTTCCCCTCGGTGGCTACACCTTC

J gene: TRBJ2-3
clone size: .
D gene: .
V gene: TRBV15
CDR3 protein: CATSREPGSQYF
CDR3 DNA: TGTGCCACCAGCAGAGAACCCGGGTCGCAGTATTTT

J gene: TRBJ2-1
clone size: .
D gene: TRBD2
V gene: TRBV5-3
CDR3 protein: CARSAGLAGVYNEQFF
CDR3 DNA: TGTGCCAGAAGCGCGGGACTAGCGGGGGTCTACAATGAGCAGTTCTTC

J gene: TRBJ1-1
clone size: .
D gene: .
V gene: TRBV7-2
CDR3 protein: CASSLISGTEAFF
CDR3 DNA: TGTGCCAGCAGCTTGATTAGTGGCACTGAAGCTTTCTTT

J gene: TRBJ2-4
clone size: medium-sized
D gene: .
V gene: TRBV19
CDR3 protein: CASSTYGTAKNIQYF
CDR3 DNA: TGTGCCAGTAGCACCTATGGTACAGCCAAAAACATTCAGTACTTC

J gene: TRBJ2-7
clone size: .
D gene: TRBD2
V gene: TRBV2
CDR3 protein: CASSYLSGLAGNYEQYF
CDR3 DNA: TGTGCCAGCAGTTACCTCTCGGGACTAGCGGGTAACTACGAGCAGTACTTC

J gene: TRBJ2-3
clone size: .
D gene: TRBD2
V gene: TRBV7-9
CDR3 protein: CASSPRLAGGLFLTDTQYF
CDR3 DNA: TGTGCCAGCAGCCCCAGACTAGCGGGGGGCCTCTTTCTCACAGATACGCAGTATTTT

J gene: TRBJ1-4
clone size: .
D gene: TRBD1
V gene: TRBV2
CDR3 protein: CAGRAGGGEKLFF
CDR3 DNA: TGTGCCGGAAGAGCAGGGGGTGGCGAAAAACTGTTTTTT

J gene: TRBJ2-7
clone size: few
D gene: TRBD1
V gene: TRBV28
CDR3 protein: CASSLAGTGIHEQYF
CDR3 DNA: TGTGCCAGCAGTTTAGCAGGGACAGGGATCCACGAGCAGTACTTC

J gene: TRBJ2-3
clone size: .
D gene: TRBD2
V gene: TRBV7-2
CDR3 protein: CASSTLAASTDTQYF
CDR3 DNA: TGTGCCAGCAGCACCCTAGCGGCTAGCACAGATACGCAGTATTTT

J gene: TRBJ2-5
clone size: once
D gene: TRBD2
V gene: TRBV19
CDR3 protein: CASKEAGGSETQYF
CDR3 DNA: TGTGCCAGTAAAGAAGCGGGAGGGTCAGAGACCCAGTACTTC